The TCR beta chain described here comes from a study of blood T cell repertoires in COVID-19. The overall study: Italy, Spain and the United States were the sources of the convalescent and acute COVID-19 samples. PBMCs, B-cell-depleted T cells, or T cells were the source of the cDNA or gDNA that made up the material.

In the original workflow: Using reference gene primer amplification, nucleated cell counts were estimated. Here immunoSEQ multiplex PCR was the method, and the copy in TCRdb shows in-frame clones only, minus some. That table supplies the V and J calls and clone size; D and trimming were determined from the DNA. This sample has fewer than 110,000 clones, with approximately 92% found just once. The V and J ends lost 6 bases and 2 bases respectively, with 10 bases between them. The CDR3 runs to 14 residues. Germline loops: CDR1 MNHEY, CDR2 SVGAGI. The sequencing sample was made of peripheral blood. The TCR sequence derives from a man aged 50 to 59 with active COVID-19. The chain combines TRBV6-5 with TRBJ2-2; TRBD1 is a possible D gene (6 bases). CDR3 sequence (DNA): TGTGCCAGCAGCCAGGGGTTAAACACCGGGGAGCTGTTTTTT. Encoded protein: CASSQGLNTGELFF.